Below, 14 T cell receptor beta chains from the same sample are listed, as sequenced in a study of blood T cell repertoires in COVID-19. Only in-frame clones appear in the TCRdb table, and some are missing; sequencing was by immunoSEQ multiplex PCR. The sample has a few hundred thousand clones; more than 85% are singletons. Material for sequencing was PBMCs or T cells enriched from blood (not recorded which). Receptors were obtained from a woman under 40 who had recovered from COVID-19.

The chain employs TRBV9 and TRBJ1-1; D unclear. The V end was cut by 0 bases, the J end by 6 bases, with 12 bases between. Looked up from germline, CDR1 is SGDLS and CDR2 is YYNGEE. This CDR3 has 14 amino acids. CDR3 in amino acids: CASSVGIGSAEAFF. As DNA, the CDR3 is TGTGCCAGCAGCGTAGGGATTGGTAGCGCTGAAGCTTTCTTT.

This chain uses TRBV11-1 with TRBJ2-1; TRBD2 matches at 7 bases. V shed 5 bases and J 6 bases; nucleotides not matched to a gene: 10. Germline V gene data show CDR1 as SGHAT and CDR2 as FQDESV (reference sequence). The CDR3 runs 15 residues. This CDR3 reads CASSPEWASGNEQFF. The CDR3 DNA follows: TGTGCCAGCAGCCCAGAATGGGCTAGCGGCAATGAGCAGTTCTTC.

Only a few counts were recorded for this clone. This chain links TRBV27 with TRBJ1-2, with D perhaps matching TRBD1 (5 bases). CDR1 and CDR2 from the germline V gene are MNHEY and SMNVEV (reference sequence). V lost 6 bases to trimming and J lost 7 bases, with 12 bases between them. The CDR3 runs 12 residues. DNA of the CDR3: TGTGCCAGCAGCGGGGGGATGGGTGGCTACACCTTC. As protein: CASSGGMGGYTF.

The chain uses TRBV19 and TRBJ1-5; 7 nucleotides line up with TRBD1. CDR1 is LNHDA and CDR2 is SQIVND in the germline V gene (reference sequence). This CDR3 region has 14 residues. The ends lost 10 bases at V and 7 bases at J; junction bases unmatched: 13. In DNA form, the CDR3 reads TGTGCCACTAGCCGGGACAGCCTCACCCAGCCCCAGCATTTT. Encoded protein: CATSRDSLTQPQHF.

This clone was picked up one time. The genes are TRBV6-5 and TRBJ1-2; D is unresolved. The CDR3 spans 13 residues. Germline V CDR1 and CDR2: MNHEY, SVGAGI. V lost 10 bases and J lost 8, with 20 bases in between. The CDR3 DNA reads as TGTGCCACCCTGGACGGGAGTTTGAGGGGCTACACCTTC. Protein product: CATLDGSLRGYTF.

This chain connects TRBV5-4 to TRBJ2-7, with D possibly TRBD2 on 5 matching bases. V was pared by 0 bases and J by 0 bases, with 13 bases between. This CDR3 region has 16 residues. CDR1 is SGHNT, CDR2 YYREEE, per germline (reference sequence). CDR3 loop: CASSLAATTSSYEQYF. CDR3 bases: TGTGCCAGCAGCTTGGCCGCGACTACGAGCTCCTACGAGCAGTACTTC.

The chain couples TRBV2 to TRBJ1-1; 7 bases are a match to TRBD1. Per the germline V gene, CDR1 is SNHLY and CDR2 is FYNNEI. Unmatched junction bases numbered 5, after V lost 1 base and J lost 0 bases. The CDR3 is 16 amino acids. The CDR3 here is CASSEERGQLNTEAFF. The CDR3 coding sequence is TGTGCCAGCAGTGAAGAGAGGGGACAGCTGAACACTGAAGCTTTCTTT. The full variable domain, rest sourced from reference TRBV2 and TRBJ1-1, is EPEVTQTPSHQVTQMGQEVILRCVPISNHLYFYWYRQILGQKVEFLVSFYNNEISEKSEIFDDQFSVERPDGSNFTLKIRSTKLEDSAMYFCASSEERGQLNTEAFFGQGTRLTVV.

The V call is TRBV20-1, the J call TRBJ2-7; D gene unclear. Germline CDR1 and CDR2: DFQATT and SNEGSKA (reference sequence). This CDR3 contains 12 residues. V lost 3 bases to trimming and J lost 1 base, with 7 bases between them. CDR3 residues: CSASQKSYEQYF. CDR3 in DNA: TGCAGTGCTAGTCAAAAATCCTACGAGCAGTACTTC.

This chain uses TRBV11-2 with TRBJ2-1; the D gene is possibly TRBD1 (6 bases). The V end lost 1 base, the J end lost 7 bases, and 20 bases lay between the germline ends. The CDR3 runs 17 residues. CDR1 is SGHAT, CDR2 FQNNGV, per germline. The CDR3 DNA reads as TGTGCCAGCAGCTTAGTGGGGTGGGGGCTAGCTAGGAATGAGCAGTTCTTC. As protein: CASSLVGWGLARNEQFF.

There are a few counts of this clone. The chain employs TRBV11-1 and TRBJ2-3; TRBD2 might be the D (6 bases). The CDR3 has 16 residues. The germline V and J ends were trimmed by 0 bases and 0 bases, with 10 bases remaining between them. The V gene's germline CDR1 is SGHAT and CDR2 FQDESV (reference sequence). The CDR3 DNA follows: TGTGCCAGCAGCTTAGCCCTGGGACTGAGCACAGATACGCAGTATTTT. Its protein is CASSLALGLSTDTQYF.

On this clone itself: Other DNA sequences from this sample encode an identical CDR3 as well. V is TRBV19 and J is TRBJ1-5, with 7 positions matching TRBD1. The CDR3 contains 14 residues. The germline V gene encodes CDR1 LNHDA and CDR2 SQIVND (reference sequence). Germline trimming cut 3 bases from V and 4 bases from J; bases unmatched to any gene: 3. CDR3 sequence reads: CASSIVQGNQPQHF. CDR3 sequence (DNA): TGTGCCAGTAGTATCGTACAGGGGAATCAGCCCCAGCATTTT.

The chain links TRBV4-1 to TRBJ1-2; D uncertain. This CDR3 is 15 amino acids long. V lost 1 base and J lost 5, with 14 bases in between. The germline V gene has CDR1 MGHRA and CDR2 YSYEKL. CDR3 in DNA: TGCGCCAGCAGCCAAGTGGCCGGCTCGAGGTATGGCTACACCTTC. Translation: CASSQVAGSRYGYTF.

The J gene is TRBJ1-5, the V gene TRBV6-5; a weak D match, TRBD1 (6 bases). CDR3 length: 13 amino acids. The V gene's germline CDR1 is MNHEY and CDR2 SVGAGI. V lost 6 bases, J lost 5 bases, and 11 bases lay in between. CDR3 nucleotides: TGTGCCAGCAGGGACAGAAGGTATCAGCCCCAGCATTTT. Encoded protein: CASRDRRYQPQHF.

The J gene is TRBJ2-1, the V gene TRBV15, with 7 bases aligning to TRBD2. The CDR3 length is 15 residues. Germline V CDR1 and CDR2: LNHNV, YYDKDF (reference sequence). Losses at the gene ends were 1 base for V and 4 bases for J; bases not matched to a gene: 4. CDR3 amino acids: CATSRVGTNYNEQFF. CDR3 nucleotide sequence: TGTGCCACCAGCAGAGTCGGGACTAATTACAATGAGCAGTTCTTC.